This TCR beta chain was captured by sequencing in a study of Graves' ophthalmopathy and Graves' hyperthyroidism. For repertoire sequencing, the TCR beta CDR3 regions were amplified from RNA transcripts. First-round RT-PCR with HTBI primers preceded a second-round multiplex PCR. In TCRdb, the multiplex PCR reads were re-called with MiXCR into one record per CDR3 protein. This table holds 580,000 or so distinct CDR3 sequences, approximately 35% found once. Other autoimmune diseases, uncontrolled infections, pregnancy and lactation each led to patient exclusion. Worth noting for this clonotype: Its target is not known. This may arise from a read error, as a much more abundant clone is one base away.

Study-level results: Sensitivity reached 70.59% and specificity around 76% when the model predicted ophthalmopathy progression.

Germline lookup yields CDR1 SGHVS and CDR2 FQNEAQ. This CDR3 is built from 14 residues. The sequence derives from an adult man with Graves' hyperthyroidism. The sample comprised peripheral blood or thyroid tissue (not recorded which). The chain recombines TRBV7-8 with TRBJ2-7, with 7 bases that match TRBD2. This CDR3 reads CASSDTGGPYGQYF. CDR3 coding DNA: TGTGCCAGCAGTGATACGGGGGGACCCTACGGGCAGTACTTC.